This TCR beta chain was identified during a study of cytomegalovirus exposure and HLA in healthy donors. This CDR3 has 15 residues. Germline V lookup: CDR1 MDHEN, CDR2 SYDVKM. Deletions cut 8 bases from V and 4 bases from J, with 20 bases between. Notes on the study in general: Some V segments could not be told apart, so they were left out, TRBV6-2 and TRBV6-3 among them. There were reportedly fewer N-insertions in an Asian-associated ancestry cluster than the roughly 670-donor mean, in a later analysis.

Amplification used 60 Vbeta primers and 13 Jbeta primers. Authors' data handling: Later, 75 million to 100 million unique TCR beta chains were counted in an analysis, and some 10 million of them were shared. Produced via immunoSEQ multiplex PCR; TCRdb's table is partial and in-frame only. The D gene and trimming were derived from the DNA, and the V and J assignments and clone size from that table. Of 150,000 to 200,000 clones listed, about 81% are singletons. As to this clone: The antigen is undetermined.

The sequenced material came from PBMCs. The gene calls are TRBV28 and TRBJ2-5; D possibly corresponds to TRBD2 (6 bases). This TCR derives from a woman younger than 45 in good health and CMV-seronegative. CDR3 region: CASHSLALLGETQYF. The CDR3 DNA reads TGTGCCAGCCATAGTCTAGCGTTACTAGGAGAGACCCAGTACTTC.